This T cell receptor (beta chain) was documented in a study of Ad26.COV2.S vaccination and SARS-CoV-2 variants (dated by TCRdb to the early 2020s). Context from the whole study: Vaccine-arm donors were drawn from COV1001, a multicentre, randomized, double-blind, placebo-controlled phase I-IIa trial of Ad26.COV2.S in healthy adults. Ad26.COV2.S was administered intramuscularly at 5 x 10^10 or 1 x 10^11 viral particles, either as a single shot or as two shots given 56 days apart. TCRbeta repertoire sequencing served as the tool for gauging how specific and how broad the SARS-CoV-2-reactive T cell receptors were following Ad26.COV2.S vaccination. A total of some 30 samples were included in the TCR-sequenced set, comprising some 20 Ad26.COV2.S vaccine recipients, 5 placebo recipients and 8 SARS-CoV-2 convalescent individuals. Participants in the trial were split at random into five groups of five each, receiving low-dose or high-dose Ad26.COV2.S once or twice, or else placebo on both occasions. Blinding of investigators to trial group allocation was maintained during experiments and outcome assessment. General conclusions and limits of the study: After vaccination, spike-specific CD8+ and CD4+ T cell responses were reported to show substantial breadth. Ad26.COV2.S recipients had higher spike-specific TCR breadth than placebo recipients (P = 0.0014). Comparing responses between vaccine doses or regimens was not something the study was powered to do. The authors noted that the TCR breadth and depth analyses may have underestimated total T cell responses. Vaccine and placebo recipients had similar non-spike TCR breadth, a finding consistent with the vaccine containing only spike.

Trimmed from V: 3 bases; trimmed from J: 6 bases; junction bases lacking a gene match: 7. CDR3 length: 15 amino acids, cysteine to phenylalanine. Just the 45-base CDR3 DNA is kept, in frame starting at base 1. The germline V gene sets CDR1 to SGHTA and CDR2 to FQGNSA. The immunoSEQ Assay was used to sequence TCRbeta CDR3 regions. After extraction, genomic DNA underwent amplification by bias-controlled multiplex PCR, followed by high-throughput sequencing. Under the source paper's analysis protocol: To quantify the absolute abundance of each unique TCRbeta CDR3 region, sequences were collapsed and filtered. Usable DNA was measured by amplifying reference genes present in all nucleated cells, and TCRbeta template counts were normalized to that usable DNA to estimate T cell fraction. Repertoire TCRs were annotated as SARS-CoV-2-specific when V gene, CDR3 amino acid sequence and J gene were exactly matched to a known reactive TCR set. The reference SARS-CoV-2 TCR set was derived from MIRA and filtered for enrichment in COVID-19-positive ImmuneCODE repertoires, a step that removed public or cross-reactive TCRs. Using the MIRA antigens, annotated TCRs were further analysed by specific ORF or by position within an ORF. Breadth was defined as annotated unique rearrangements over total unique productive rearrangements; depth was the summed frequency of those rearrangements. Group comparisons of TCR breadth used two-sided Wilcoxon rank-sum tests. TCRdb re-hosts the immuneACCESS table, in-frame sequences only. Its copies lack some clones; in the studies checked, an unresolved V gene accounts for under half of them, and the cause for the rest is not known. V and J calls plus clone size are reproduced from that table; the DNA served to infer D and trimming. The sample table lists about 400,000 clones, around nine tenths of them with a count of one. Together, the top ten hold over 1.5% of the sample.

Concerning this clone itself: The antigen it recognizes is unknown. No base-level quality is on record; no much larger clone is a single base apart.

The treatment or condition label for this specimen denotes: 15 to 20 received Ad26.COV2.S at low or high dose, single or two shots; several received placebo; per-sample allocation not given. Repertoires of vaccine and placebo recipients were sequenced from samples collected on day 63 after the first injection. Between 29 July and 7 August 2020, Cohort 1b enrolled some 25 adults aged 18-55 years at one site in Boston, USA. As a vaccine, Ad26.COV2.S was a replication-incompetent adenovirus type 26 vector that expressed a prefusion-stabilized SARS-CoV-2 spike protein derived from the original Wuhan strain.

This specimen was peripheral blood, taken in a trial of Ad26.COV2.S vaccine versus placebo. The clonotype was recovered from a person aged 18 to 65 who received the Ad26.COV2.S COVID-19 vaccine or a placebo. The chain is made from TRBV7-2 and TRBJ2-1; TRBD2 aligns with 8 central bases. CDR3 region: CASSLTSVGGNEQFF. Read as DNA, the sequence is TGTGCCAGCAGCTTGACTAGCGTAGGCGGCAATGAGCAGTTCTTC.